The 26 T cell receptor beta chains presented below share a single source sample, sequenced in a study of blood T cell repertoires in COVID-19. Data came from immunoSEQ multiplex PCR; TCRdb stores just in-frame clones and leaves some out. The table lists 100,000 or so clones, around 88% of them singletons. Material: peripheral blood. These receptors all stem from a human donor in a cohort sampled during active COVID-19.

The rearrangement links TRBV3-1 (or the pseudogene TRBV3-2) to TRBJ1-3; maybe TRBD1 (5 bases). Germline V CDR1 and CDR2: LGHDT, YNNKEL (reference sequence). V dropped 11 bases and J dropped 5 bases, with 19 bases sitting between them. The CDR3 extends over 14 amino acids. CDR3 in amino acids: CASSHVQARNTIYF. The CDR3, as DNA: TGTGCCTCCAGCCATGTACAGGCGCGAAACACCATATATTTT.

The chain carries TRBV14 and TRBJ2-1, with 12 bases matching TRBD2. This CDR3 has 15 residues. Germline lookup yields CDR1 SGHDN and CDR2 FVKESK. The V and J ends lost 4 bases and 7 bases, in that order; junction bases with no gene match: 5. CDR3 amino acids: CASSLLAGGGNEQFF. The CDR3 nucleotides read TGTGCCAGCAGCCTCCTAGCGGGAGGGGGGAATGAGCAGTTCTTC.

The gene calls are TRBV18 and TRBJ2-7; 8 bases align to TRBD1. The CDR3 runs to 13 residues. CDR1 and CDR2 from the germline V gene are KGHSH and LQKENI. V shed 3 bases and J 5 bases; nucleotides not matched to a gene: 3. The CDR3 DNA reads TGTGCCAGCTCACCCGGACAGGGTGACGAGCAGTACTTC. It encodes CASSPGQGDEQYF. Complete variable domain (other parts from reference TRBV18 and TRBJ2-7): NAGVMQNPRHLVRRRGQEARLRCSPMKGHSHVYWYRQLPEEGLKFMVYLQKENIIDESGMPKERFSAEFPKEGPSILRIQQVVRGDSAAYFCASSPGQGDEQYFGPGTRLTVT.

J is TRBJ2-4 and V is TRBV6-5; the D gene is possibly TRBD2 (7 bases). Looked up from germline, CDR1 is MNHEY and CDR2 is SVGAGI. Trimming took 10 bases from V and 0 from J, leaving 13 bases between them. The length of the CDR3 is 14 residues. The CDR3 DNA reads TGTGCCACCCTTGGGGGGGCAGCCAAAAACATTCAGTACTTC. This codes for CATLGGAAKNIQYF.

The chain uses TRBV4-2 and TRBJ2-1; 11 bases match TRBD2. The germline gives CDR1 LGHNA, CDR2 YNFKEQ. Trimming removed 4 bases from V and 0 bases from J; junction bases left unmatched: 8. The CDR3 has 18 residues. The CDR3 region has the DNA TGTGCCAGCAGCCGAGGACTAGCGGGCTTAAGCTCCTACAATGAGCAGTTCTTC. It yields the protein CASSRGLAGLSSYNEQFF.

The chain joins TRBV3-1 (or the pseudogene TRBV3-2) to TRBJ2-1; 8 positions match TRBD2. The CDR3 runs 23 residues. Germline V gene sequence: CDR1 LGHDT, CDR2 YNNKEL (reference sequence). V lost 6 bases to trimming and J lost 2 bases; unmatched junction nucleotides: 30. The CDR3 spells CASSPWDQLDPRIAGKPYNEQFF. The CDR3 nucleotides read TGTGCCAGCAGTCCCTGGGACCAACTAGACCCCCGGATAGCGGGGAAACCCTACAATGAGCAGTTCTTC.

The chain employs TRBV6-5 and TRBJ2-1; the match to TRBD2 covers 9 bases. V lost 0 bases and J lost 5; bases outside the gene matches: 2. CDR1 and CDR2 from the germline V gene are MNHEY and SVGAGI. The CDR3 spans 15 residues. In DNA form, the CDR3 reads TGTGCCAGCAGTTACTCTAGCGGGGGAAACAATGAGCAGTTCTTC. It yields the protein CASSYSSGGNNEQFF.

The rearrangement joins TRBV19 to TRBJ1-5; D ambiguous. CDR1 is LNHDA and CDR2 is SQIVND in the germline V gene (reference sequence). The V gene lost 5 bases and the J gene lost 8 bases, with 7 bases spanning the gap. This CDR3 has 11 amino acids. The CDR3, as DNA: TGTGCCAGTAGTTCCTCGGAGCCCCAGCATTTT. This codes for CASSSSEPQHF.

The CDR3 DNA reads TGTGCCAGCAGCATGGCCCCAGGGAAGACTGGGGCCAACGTCCTGACTTTC. Protein product: CASSMAPGKTGANVLTF. The chain links TRBV21-1 to TRBJ2-6; the listed D gene, TRBD1, was not tested against the DNA. TRBV21-1 counts as a pseudogene. This CDR3 is built from 17 residues.

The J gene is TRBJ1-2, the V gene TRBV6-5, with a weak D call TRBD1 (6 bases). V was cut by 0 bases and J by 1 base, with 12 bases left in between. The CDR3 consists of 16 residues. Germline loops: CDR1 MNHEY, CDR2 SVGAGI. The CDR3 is CASSYSGAGYNYGYTF. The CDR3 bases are TGTGCCAGCAGTTACTCGGGGGCAGGTTATAACTATGGCTACACCTTC.

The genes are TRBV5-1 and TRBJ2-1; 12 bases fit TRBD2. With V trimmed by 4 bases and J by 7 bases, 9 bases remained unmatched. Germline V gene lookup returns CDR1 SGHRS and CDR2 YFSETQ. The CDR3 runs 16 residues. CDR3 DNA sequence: TGCGCCAGCAGCCTAACCGGGACTAGCGGGCTGAATGAGCAGTTCTTC. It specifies CASSLTGTSGLNEQFF. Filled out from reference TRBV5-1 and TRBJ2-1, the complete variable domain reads KAGVTQTPRYLIKTRGQQVTLSCSPISGHRSVSWYQQTPGQGLQFLFEYFSETQRNKGNFPGRFSGRQFSNSRSEMNVSTLELGDSALYLCASSLTGTSGLNEQFFGPGTRLTVL.

DNA of the CDR3: TGCAGTGCCTTCATCGGGGATACGCAGTATTTT. Residues: CSAFIGDTQYF. The chain links TRBV20-1 to TRBJ2-3; D unresolved. From germline, CDR1 is DFQATT and CDR2 SNEGSKA (reference sequence). Trimming removed 6 bases from V and 6 bases from J, with 10 bases in between. This CDR3 is 11 amino acids long.

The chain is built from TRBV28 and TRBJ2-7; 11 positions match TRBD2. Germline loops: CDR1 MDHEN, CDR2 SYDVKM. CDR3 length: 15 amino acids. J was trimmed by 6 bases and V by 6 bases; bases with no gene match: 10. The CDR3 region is CASRISLAGAGEQYF. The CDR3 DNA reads TGTGCCAGCAGAATCTCACTAGCGGGAGCGGGCGAGCAGTACTTC.

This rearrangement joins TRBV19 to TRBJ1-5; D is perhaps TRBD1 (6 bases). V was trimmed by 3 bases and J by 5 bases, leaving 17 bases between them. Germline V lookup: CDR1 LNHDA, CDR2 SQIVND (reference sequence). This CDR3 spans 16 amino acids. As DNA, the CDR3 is TGTGCCAGTAGTATCACAGGGAGTACGAGGGATCAGCCCCAGCATTTT. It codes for CASSITGSTRDQPQHF.

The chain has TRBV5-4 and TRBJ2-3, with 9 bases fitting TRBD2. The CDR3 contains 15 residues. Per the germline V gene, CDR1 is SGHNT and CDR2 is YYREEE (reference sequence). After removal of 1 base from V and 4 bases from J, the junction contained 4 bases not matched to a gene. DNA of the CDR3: TGTGCCAGCAGCTTGCCGGGACTAGCTGCAGATACGCAGTATTTT. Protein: CASSLPGLAADTQYF.

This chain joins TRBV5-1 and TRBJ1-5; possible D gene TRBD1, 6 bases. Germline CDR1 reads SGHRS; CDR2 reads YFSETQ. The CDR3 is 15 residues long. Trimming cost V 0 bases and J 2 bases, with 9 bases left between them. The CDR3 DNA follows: TGCGCCAGCAGCTTGGCCCCAGGGGGCAATCAGCCCCAGCATTTT. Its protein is CASSLAPGGNQPQHF.

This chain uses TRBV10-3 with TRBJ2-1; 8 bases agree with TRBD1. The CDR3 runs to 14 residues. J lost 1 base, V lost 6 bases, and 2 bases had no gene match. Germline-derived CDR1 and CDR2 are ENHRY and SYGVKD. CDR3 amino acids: CAIRGQGSYNEQFF. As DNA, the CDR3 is TGTGCCATCAGAGGACAGGGTTCCTACAATGAGCAGTTCTTC.

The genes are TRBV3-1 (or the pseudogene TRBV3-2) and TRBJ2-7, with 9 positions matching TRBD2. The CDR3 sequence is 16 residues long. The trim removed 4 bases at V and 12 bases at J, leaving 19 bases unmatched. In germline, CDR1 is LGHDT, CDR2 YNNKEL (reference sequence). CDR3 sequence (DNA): TGTGCCAGCAGCCCTATGCGGCTGTTAGCGGGAGAGGGGGCGTACTTC. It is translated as CASSPMRLLAGEGAYF.

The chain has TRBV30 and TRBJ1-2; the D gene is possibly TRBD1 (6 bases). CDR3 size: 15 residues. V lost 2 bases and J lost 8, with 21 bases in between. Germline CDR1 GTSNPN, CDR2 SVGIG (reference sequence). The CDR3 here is CAWSWTGASRGGYTF. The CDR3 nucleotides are TGTGCCTGGAGTTGGACGGGCGCAAGCAGGGGAGGCTACACCTTC.

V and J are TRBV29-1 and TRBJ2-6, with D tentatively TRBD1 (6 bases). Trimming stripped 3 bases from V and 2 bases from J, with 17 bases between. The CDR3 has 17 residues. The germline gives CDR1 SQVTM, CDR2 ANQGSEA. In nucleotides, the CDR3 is TGCAGCGTTGATTCGGGCAGGGGAACGCCTGGGGCCAACGTCCTGACTTTC. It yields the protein CSVDSGRGTPGANVLTF.

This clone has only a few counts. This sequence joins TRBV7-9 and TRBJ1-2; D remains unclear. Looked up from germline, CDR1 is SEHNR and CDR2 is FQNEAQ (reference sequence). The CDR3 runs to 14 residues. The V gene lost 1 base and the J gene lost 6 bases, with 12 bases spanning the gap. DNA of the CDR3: TGTGCCAGCAGCTTAGAAGCTGCCACTAATGGCTACACCTTC. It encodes CASSLEAATNGYTF.

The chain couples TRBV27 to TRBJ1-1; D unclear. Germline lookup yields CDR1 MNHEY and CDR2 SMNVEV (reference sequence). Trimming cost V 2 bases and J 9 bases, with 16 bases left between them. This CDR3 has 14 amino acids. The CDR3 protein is CASSLNGGLQKAFF. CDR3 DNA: TGTGCCAGCAGTTTAAATGGAGGGCTCCAAAAAGCTTTCTTT.

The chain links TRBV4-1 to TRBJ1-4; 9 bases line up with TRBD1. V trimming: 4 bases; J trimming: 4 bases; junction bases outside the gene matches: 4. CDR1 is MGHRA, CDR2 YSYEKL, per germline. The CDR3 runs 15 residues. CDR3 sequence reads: CASSPVTGGNEKLFF. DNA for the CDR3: TGCGCCAGCAGCCCTGTGACAGGGGGTAATGAAAAACTGTTTTTT.

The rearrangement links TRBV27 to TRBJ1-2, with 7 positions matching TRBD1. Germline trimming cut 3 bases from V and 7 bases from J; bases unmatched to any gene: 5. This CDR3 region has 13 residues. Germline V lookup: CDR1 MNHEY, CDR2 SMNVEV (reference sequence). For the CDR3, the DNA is TGTGCCAGCAGTTTCCAGGGGGGAGGTGGCTACACCTTC. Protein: CASSFQGGGGYTF.

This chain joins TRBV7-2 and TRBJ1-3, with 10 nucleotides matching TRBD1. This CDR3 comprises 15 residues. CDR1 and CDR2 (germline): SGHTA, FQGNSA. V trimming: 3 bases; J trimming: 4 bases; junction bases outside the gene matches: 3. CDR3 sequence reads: CASSLTGGIGNTIYF. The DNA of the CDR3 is TGTGCCAGCAGCTTGACAGGGGGCATCGGAAACACCATATATTTT.

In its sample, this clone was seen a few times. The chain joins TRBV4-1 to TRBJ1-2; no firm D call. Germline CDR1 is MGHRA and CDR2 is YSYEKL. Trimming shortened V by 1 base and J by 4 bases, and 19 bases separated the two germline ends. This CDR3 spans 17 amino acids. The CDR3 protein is CASSQGLPFGRRYGYTF. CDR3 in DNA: TGCGCCAGCAGCCAAGGGTTGCCCTTTGGGCGACGCTATGGCTACACCTTC.